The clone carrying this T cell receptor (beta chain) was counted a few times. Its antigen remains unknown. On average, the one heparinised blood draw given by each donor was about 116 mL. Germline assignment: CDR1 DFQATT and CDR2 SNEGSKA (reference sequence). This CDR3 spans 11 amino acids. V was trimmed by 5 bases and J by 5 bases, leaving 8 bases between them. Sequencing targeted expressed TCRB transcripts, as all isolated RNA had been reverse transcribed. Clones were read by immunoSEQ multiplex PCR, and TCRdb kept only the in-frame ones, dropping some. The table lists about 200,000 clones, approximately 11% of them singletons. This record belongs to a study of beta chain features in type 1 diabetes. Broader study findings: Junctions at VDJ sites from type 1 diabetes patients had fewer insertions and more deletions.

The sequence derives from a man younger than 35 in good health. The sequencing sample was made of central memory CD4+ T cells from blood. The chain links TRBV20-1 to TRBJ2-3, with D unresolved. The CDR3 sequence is CSAHSRDTQYF. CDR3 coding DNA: TGCAGTGCTCACTCTAGAGATACGCAGTATTTT.